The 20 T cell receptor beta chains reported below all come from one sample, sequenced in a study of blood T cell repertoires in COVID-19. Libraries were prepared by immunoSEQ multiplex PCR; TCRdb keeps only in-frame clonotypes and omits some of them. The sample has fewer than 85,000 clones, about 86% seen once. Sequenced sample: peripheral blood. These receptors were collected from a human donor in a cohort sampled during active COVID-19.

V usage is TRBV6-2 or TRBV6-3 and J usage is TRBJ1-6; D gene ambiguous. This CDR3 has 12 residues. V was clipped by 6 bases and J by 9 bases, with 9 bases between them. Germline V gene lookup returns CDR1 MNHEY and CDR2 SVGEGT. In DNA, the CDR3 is TGTGCCAGCAGCCCCGGGGTTTCACCCCTCCACTTT. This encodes CASSPGVSPLHF.

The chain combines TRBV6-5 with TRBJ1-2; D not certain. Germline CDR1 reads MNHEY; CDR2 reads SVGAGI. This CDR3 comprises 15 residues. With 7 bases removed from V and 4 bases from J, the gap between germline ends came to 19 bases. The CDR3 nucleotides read TGTGCCAGCAAGGTCGTGGGCACTCTTGGCTATGGCTACACCTTC. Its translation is CASKVVGTLGYGYTF.

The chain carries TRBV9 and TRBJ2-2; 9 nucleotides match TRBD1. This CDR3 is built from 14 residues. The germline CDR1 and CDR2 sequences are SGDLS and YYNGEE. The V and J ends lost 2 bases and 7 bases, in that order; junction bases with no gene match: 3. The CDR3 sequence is CASSVTGGGGELFF. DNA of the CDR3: TGTGCCAGCAGCGTGACAGGGGGAGGCGGGGAGCTGTTTTTT.

Here the CDR3 reads CASRTGFSGNTIYF. In nucleotides, the CDR3 is TGTGCCAGCAGGACAGGGTTTTCTGGAAACACCATATATTTT. The V and J genes are TRBV9 and TRBJ1-3, with 7 positions matching TRBD1. V shed 5 bases and J 1 base; nucleotides not matched to a gene: 3. Per the germline V gene, CDR1 is SGDLS and CDR2 is YYNGEE. This CDR3 spans 14 amino acids.

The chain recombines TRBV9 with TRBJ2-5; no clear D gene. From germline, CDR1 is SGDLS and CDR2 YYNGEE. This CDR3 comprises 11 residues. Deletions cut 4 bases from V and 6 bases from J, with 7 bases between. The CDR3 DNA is TGTGCCAGCAGCTCCCCTAAGACCCAGTACTTC. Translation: CASSSPKTQYF.

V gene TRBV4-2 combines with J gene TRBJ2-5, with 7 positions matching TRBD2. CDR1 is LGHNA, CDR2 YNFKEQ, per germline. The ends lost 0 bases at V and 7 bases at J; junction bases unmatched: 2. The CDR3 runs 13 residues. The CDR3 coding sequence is TGTGCCAGCAGCCAAGAGAAGCGGGGGACCCAGTACTTC. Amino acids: CASSQEKRGTQYF.

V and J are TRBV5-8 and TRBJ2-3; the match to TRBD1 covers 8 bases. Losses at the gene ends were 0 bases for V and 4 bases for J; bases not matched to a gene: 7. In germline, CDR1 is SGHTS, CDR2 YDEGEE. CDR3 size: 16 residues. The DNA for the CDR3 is TGTGCCAGCAGCTTGGCCGCAGGGGGCGGTGCAGATACGCAGTATTTT. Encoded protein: CASSLAAGGGADTQYF.

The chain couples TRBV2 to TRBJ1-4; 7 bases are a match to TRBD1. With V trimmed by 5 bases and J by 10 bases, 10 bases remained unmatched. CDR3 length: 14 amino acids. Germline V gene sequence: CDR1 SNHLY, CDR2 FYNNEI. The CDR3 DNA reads TGTGCCAGCAGTCTAAGGGGGCTCAAGGGAAAACTGTTTTTT. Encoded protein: CASSLRGLKGKLFF.

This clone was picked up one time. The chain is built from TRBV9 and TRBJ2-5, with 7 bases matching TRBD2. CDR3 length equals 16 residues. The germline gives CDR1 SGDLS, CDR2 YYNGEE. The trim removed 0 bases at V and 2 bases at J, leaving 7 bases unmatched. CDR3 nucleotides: TGTGCCAGCAGCGTAGGATTAGCGGGCACACAAGAGACCCAGTACTTC. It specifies CASSVGLAGTQETQYF. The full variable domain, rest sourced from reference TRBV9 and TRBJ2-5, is DSGVTQTPKHLITATGQRVTLRCSPRSGDLSVYWYQQSLDQGLQFLIQYYNGEERAKGNILERFSAQQFPDLHSELNLSSLELGDSALYFCASSVGLAGTQETQYFGPGTRLLVL.

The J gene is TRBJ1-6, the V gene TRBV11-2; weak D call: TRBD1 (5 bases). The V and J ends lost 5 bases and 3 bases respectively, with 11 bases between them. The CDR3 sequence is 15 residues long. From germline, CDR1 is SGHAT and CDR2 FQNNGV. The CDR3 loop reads CASSGRAVYNSPLHF. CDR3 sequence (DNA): TGTGCCAGCAGCGGCAGGGCCGTCTATAATTCACCCCTCCACTTT.

The CDR3 DNA is TGTGCCAGCAGCCAACGCTTATCCGGACAGGGGGCGAGGGAGACCCAGTACTTC. Its translation is CASSQRLSGQGARETQYF. The chain combines TRBV4-2 with TRBJ2-5; 11 nucleotides match TRBD1. The CDR3 runs to 18 residues. The V and J ends lost 2 bases and 5 bases, in that order; junction bases with no gene match: 13. Per the germline V gene, CDR1 is LGHNA and CDR2 is YNFKEQ.

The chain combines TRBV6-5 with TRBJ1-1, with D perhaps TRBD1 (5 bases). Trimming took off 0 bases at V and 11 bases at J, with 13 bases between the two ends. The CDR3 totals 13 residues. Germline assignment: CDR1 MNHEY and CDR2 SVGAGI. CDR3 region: CASSYSGVHEAFF. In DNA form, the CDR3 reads TGTGCCAGCAGTTACTCAGGGGTACATGAGGCTTTCTTT.

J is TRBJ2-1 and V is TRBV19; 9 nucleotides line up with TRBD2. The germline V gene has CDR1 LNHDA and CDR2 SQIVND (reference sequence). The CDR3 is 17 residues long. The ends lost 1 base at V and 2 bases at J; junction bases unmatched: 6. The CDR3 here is CASSIGGAGGPYNEQFF. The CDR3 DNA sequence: TGTGCCAGTAGTATAGGGGGAGCGGGGGGCCCCTACAATGAGCAGTTCTTC.

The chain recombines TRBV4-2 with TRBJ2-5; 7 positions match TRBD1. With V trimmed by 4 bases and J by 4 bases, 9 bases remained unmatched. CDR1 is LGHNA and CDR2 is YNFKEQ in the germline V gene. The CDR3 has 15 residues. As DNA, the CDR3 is TGTGCCAGCAGCCCCGATTACAGGGGAGCAGAGACCCAGTACTTC. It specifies CASSPDYRGAETQYF.

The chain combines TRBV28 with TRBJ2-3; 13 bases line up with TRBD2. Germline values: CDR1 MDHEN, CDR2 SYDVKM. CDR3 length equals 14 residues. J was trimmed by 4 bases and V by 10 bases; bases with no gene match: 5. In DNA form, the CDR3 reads TGTGCCACATGGACTAGCGGGGGTGCAGATACGCAGTATTTT. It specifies CATWTSGGADTQYF. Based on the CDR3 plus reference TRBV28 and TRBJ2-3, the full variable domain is DVKVTQSSRYLVKRTGEKVFLECVQDMDHENMFWYRQDPGLGLRLIYFSYDVKMKEKGDIPEGYSVSREKKERFSLILESASTNQTSMYLCATWTSGGADTQYFGPGTRLTVL.

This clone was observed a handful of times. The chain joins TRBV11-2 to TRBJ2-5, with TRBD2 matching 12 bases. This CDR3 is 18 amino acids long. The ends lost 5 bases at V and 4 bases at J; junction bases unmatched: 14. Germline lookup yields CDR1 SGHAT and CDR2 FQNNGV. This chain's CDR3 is CASSPTLLAGGTGETQYF. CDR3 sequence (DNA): TGTGCCAGCAGCCCAACCTTACTAGCGGGGGGCACGGGAGAGACCCAGTACTTC.

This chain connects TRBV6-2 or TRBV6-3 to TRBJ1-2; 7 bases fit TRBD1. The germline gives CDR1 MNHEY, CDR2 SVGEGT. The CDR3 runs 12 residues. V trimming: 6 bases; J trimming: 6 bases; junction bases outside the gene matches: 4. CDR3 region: CASSSTGDGYTF. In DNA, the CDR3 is TGTGCCAGCAGCAGCACAGGGGATGGCTACACCTTC.

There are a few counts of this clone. As DNA, the CDR3 is TGTGCCAGCAGCGTCGTCGAGACAGGGGCTTCCTACGAGCAGTACTTC. This gives the protein CASSVVETGASYEQYF. The V gene is TRBV9, the J gene TRBJ2-7, with 8 bases lining up with TRBD1. The CDR3 has 16 residues. Germline assignment: CDR1 SGDLS and CDR2 YYNGEE. V shed 2 bases and J 1 base; nucleotides not matched to a gene: 8.

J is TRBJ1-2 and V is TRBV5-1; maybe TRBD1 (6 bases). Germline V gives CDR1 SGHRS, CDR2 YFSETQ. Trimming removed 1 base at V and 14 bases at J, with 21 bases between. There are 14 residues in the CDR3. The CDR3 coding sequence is TGCGCCAGCAGCTTGCGCCTTGAGGACAGTTCGGGGACCTTC. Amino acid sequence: CASSLRLEDSSGTF.

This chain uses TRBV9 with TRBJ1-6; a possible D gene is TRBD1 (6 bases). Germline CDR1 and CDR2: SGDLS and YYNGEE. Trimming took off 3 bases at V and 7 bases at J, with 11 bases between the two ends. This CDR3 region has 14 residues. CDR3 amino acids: CASSEGGGNSPLHF. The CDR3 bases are TGTGCCAGCAGCGAAGGGGGGGGAAATTCACCCCTCCACTTT.